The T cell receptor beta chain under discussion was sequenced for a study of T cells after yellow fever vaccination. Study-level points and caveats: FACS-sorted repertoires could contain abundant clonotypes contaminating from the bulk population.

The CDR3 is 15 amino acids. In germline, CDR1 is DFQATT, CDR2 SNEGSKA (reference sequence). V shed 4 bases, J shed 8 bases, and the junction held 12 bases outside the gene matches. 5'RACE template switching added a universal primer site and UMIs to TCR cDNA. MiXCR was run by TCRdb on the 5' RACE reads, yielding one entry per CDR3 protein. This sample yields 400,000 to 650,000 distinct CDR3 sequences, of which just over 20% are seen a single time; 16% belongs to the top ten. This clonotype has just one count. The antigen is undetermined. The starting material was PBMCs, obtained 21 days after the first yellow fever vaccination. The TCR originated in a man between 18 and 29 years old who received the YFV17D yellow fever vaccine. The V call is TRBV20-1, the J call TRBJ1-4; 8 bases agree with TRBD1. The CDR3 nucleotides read TGCAGTGCTATGACAGGGGACCTCATGGGGGAAAAACTGTTTTTT. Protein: CSAMTGDLMGEKLFF.